This T cell receptor (beta chain) was sequenced in a study of T cells in Graves' hyperthyroidism and ophthalmopathy. Findings of the study overall: A median roughly six months before onset, the model predicted ophthalmopathy. Ophthalmopathy stood apart from stable hyperthyroidism in a 13 V-J model. Most clonotypes that expanded in the thyroid above 0.001 also showed up in blood.

On this clonotype: Antigen: not known.

Lactation, pregnancy, other autoimmune disease or uncontrolled infection led to exclusion of patients. Germline lookup yields CDR1 SNHLY and CDR2 FYNNEI. Trimming removed 3 bases from V and 2 bases from J, with 10 bases in between. CDR3 size: 14 residues. RNA transcripts gave rise to amplified TCR beta CDR3 regions. First-round RT-PCR of the TCR CDR3 relied on the HTBI primer set. TCRdb passed the multiplex PCR reads through MiXCR, listing each CDR3 protein once. The profile shows 550,000 to 700,000 distinct CDR3 sequences, just over 45% of them singletons. The chain recombines TRBV2 with TRBJ1-2; no firm D call. The sequenced sample was peripheral blood or thyroid tissue (not recorded which). The sequence was obtained from an adult woman with Graves' disease, either hyperthyroidism or ophthalmopathy (not recorded which). CDR3 region: CASSEWTQNYGYTF. The CDR3 DNA follows: TGTGCCAGCAGTGAGTGGACTCAGAACTATGGCTACACCTTC.